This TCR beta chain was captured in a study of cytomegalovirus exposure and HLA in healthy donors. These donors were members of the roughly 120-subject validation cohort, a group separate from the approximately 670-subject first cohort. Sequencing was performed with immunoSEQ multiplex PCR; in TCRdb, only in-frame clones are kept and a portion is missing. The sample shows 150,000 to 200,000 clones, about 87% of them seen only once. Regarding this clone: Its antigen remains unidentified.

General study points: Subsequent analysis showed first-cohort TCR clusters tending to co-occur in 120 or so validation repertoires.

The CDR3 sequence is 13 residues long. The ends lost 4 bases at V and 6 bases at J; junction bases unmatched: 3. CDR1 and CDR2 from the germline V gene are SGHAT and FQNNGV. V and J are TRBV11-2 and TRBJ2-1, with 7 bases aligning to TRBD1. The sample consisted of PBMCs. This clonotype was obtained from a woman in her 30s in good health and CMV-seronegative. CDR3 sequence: CASSSTGSNEQFF. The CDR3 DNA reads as TGTGCCAGCAGCTCGACAGGGTCCAATGAGCAGTTCTTC.